This passage covers 11 T cell receptor beta chains from one sample sequenced in a study of blood T cell repertoires in COVID-19 (dated by TCRdb to between 2020 and 2021). Library prep was done by the immunoSEQ multiplex PCR assay. TCRdb took this table from immuneACCESS and kept in-frame rearrangements with V and J called. Such tables lack part of the clones; where checked against another copy, unresolved V genes explain under half of the gap, and the rest is unexplained. The sample data list about 260,000 clones, and around nine tenths of these were observed just once. Jointly, the top ten make up roughly 5% of the sample. Input material: peripheral blood. These receptors all come from a woman in her fifties or sixties with COVID-19, enrolled during active disease.

The chain uses TRBV18 and TRBJ1-1; D is possibly TRBD1 (5 bases). CDR1 and CDR2 from the germline V gene are KGHSH and LQKENI. V was trimmed by 6 bases and J by 8 bases, leaving 16 bases between them. CDR3 length: 13 amino acids. This CDR3 is CASSNHQGREAFF. Written as DNA, the CDR3 is TGTGCCAGCTCCAACCACCAGGGTAGAGAAGCTTTCTTT.

The CDR3 coding sequence is TGTGCCAGCAGTGGCGGGACTAGCGGAAGCTCCTACAATGAGCAGTTCTTC. Translated: CASSGGTSGSSYNEQFF. The rearrangement links TRBV3-1 (or the pseudogene TRBV3-2) to TRBJ2-1; 11 bases match TRBD2. Germline CDR1 LGHDT, CDR2 YNNKEL (reference sequence). The V gene end was trimmed by 6 bases and the J gene end by 0 bases; junction bases not matched to a gene: 7. The CDR3 sequence is 17 residues long.

The chain uses TRBV7-8 and TRBJ2-3; TRBD2 agrees at 12 bases. V shed 4 bases, J shed 0 bases, and the junction held 8 bases outside the gene matches. The germline CDR1 and CDR2 sequences are SGHVS and FQNEAQ. CDR3 size: 18 residues. The CDR3 protein is CASSWGLAGDTSTDTQYF. The CDR3 nucleotides are TGTGCCAGCAGCTGGGGACTAGCGGGTGATACTAGCACAGATACGCAGTATTTT.

The chain is built from TRBV4-1 and TRBJ2-1; 10 bases are shared with TRBD1. With 4 bases clipped from V and 2 bases from J, the junction kept 5 bases outside the gene matches. The germline V gene encodes CDR1 MGHRA and CDR2 YSYEKL. This CDR3 is 16 amino acids long. CDR3 sequence reads: CASSPGTGVPYNEQFF. CDR3 DNA: TGCGCCAGCAGCCCCGGGACAGGGGTCCCCTACAATGAGCAGTTCTTC.

The CDR3 nucleotides are TGTGCCAGCAGTGAAGGCAGTTTCCAAGAAAAACTGTTTTTT. Amino acid sequence: CASSEGSFQEKLFF. The V and J genes are TRBV2 and TRBJ1-4; D is unclear. The germline V gene encodes CDR1 SNHLY and CDR2 FYNNEI. With 1 base removed from V and 8 bases from J, the gap between germline ends came to 11 bases. This CDR3 is built from 14 residues.

This sequence joins TRBV11-1 and TRBJ2-7, with 9 bases fitting TRBD2. There are 15 residues in the CDR3. CDR1 and CDR2 (germline): SGHAT, FQDESV (reference sequence). V shed 5 bases and J 5 bases; nucleotides not matched to a gene: 10. The DNA of the CDR3 is TGTGCCAGCAGCCAACCGAGCGGGACTAGCAACGAGCAGTACTTC. Protein sequence: CASSQPSGTSNEQYF. The entire variable domain, with the rest obtained from reference TRBV11-1 and TRBJ2-7, is as follows: EAEVAQSPRYKITEKSQAVAFWCDPISGHATLYWYRQILGQGPELLVQFQDESVVDDSQLPKDRFSAERLKGVDSTLKIQPAELGDSAMYLCASSQPSGTSNEQYFGPGTRLTVT.

The chain joins TRBV6-4 to TRBJ2-2, with TRBD2 as a possible D gene (6 bases). Germline CDR1 reads MRHNA; CDR2 reads SNTAGT. V was cut by 4 bases and J by 0 bases, with 6 bases left in between. The CDR3 has 14 residues. The CDR3 spells CASSGEANTGELFF. CDR3 coding DNA: TGTGCCAGCAGTGGGGAGGCGAACACCGGGGAGCTGTTTTTT.

V gene TRBV20-1 combines with J gene TRBJ2-3, with D unresolved. Trimming pared 3 bases from V and 3 bases from J, leaving 16 bases between. CDR3 length: 15 residues. Germline CDR1 DFQATT, CDR2 SNEGSKA (reference sequence). The CDR3 nucleotides read TGCAGTGCTAGTCCGCCTCAGGTTGGAACAGATACGCAGTATTTT. The encoded protein is CSASPPQVGTDTQYF.

This rearrangement joins TRBV29-1 to TRBJ2-2; 8 nucleotides line up with TRBD2. Germline-derived CDR1 and CDR2 are SQVTM and ANQGSEA. The CDR3 contains 13 residues. J gave up 5 bases and V 5 bases, and 4 bases lay outside the gene matches. In nucleotides, the CDR3 is TGCAGCGTTACCGGGACTAGAACCGGGGAGCTGTTTTTT. It is translated as CSVTGTRTGELFF.

In DNA, the CDR3 is TGTGCCAGCAGTTACGGTCAGAATCAGCCCCAGCATTTT. Translation gives CASSYGQNQPQHF. The V gene is TRBV6-2 or TRBV6-3, the J gene TRBJ1-5; unclear D gene. The ends were cut back, 2 bases at V and 4 bases at J, with 6 bases in the middle. Germline lookup yields CDR1 MNHEY and CDR2 SVGEGT. CDR3 size: 13 residues.

This rearrangement joins TRBV14 to TRBJ1-2, with 7 bases matching TRBD1. V dropped 1 base and J dropped 3; count of bases not matched to a gene: 2. Germline lookup yields CDR1 SGHDN and CDR2 FVKESK. This CDR3 spans 14 amino acids. The CDR3 here is CASSQVQGDYGYTF. CDR3 coding DNA: TGTGCCAGCAGCCAAGTTCAGGGGGACTATGGCTACACCTTC.